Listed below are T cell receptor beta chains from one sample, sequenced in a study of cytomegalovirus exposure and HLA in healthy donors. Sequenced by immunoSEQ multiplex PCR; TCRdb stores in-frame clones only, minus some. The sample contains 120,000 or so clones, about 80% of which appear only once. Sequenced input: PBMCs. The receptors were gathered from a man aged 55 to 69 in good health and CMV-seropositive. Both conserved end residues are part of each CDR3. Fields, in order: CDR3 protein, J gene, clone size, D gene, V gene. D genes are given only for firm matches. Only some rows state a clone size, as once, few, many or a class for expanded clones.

cdr3_aa: CAWSVRQLAKNIQYF
j_call: TRBJ2-4
clone_size: .
d_call: .
v_call: TRBV30

cdr3_aa: CASSFNDRGLEKLFF
j_call: TRBJ1-4
clone_size: .
d_call: TRBD1
v_call: TRBV7-9

cdr3_aa: CASSEDTNYGYTF
j_call: TRBJ1-2
clone_size: .
d_call: .
v_call: TRBV2

cdr3_aa: CASSPRQGYEKLFF
j_call: TRBJ1-4
clone_size: .
d_call: TRBD1
v_call: TRBV4-1

cdr3_aa: CASSSQGMYGYTF
j_call: TRBJ1-2
clone_size: .
d_call: .
v_call: TRBV11-2

cdr3_aa: CASSFRGPGEKLFF
j_call: TRBJ1-4
clone_size: .
d_call: .
v_call: TRBV5-6

cdr3_aa: CAIRGTGGSYGYTF
j_call: TRBJ1-2
clone_size: .
d_call: TRBD1
v_call: TRBV10-3

cdr3_aa: CASSVGASESYEQYF
j_call: TRBJ2-7
clone_size: .
d_call: .
v_call: TRBV9

cdr3_aa: CATSGTGIESDTQYF
j_call: TRBJ2-3
clone_size: .
d_call: TRBD1
v_call: TRBV4-1

cdr3_aa: CASSLGSGASTDTQYF
j_call: TRBJ2-3
clone_size: .
d_call: TRBD2
v_call: TRBV4-2

cdr3_aa: CASSRSGDTEAFF
j_call: TRBJ1-1
clone_size: once
d_call: .
v_call: TRBV18

cdr3_aa: CASRGRDLGQRNTIYF
j_call: TRBJ1-3
clone_size: .
d_call: .
v_call: TRBV12-5

cdr3_aa: CAWSAGTGGDEQYF
j_call: TRBJ2-7
clone_size: .
d_call: TRBD1
v_call: TRBV30

cdr3_aa: CASSEAGTADTQYF
j_call: TRBJ2-3
clone_size: few
d_call: .
v_call: TRBV6-1

cdr3_aa: CASSLGRSGELFF
j_call: TRBJ2-2
clone_size: few
d_call: .
v_call: TRBV7-8

cdr3_aa: CAISSGSSYEQYF
j_call: .
clone_size: .
d_call: TRBD2
v_call: TRBV23-1

cdr3_aa: CASSPRGQNTEAFF
j_call: TRBJ1-1
clone_size: .
d_call: TRBD1
v_call: TRBV5-5

cdr3_aa: CASSPAGTSGRNTQYF
j_call: TRBJ2-3
clone_size: .
d_call: TRBD2
v_call: TRBV4-1

cdr3_aa: CASGGEGAMNTEAFF
j_call: TRBJ1-1
clone_size: .
d_call: TRBD1
v_call: TRBV6-1

cdr3_aa: CASSQVRGRFYYGYTF
j_call: TRBJ1-2
clone_size: .
d_call: TRBD1
v_call: TRBV4-1

cdr3_aa: CASSRAPGQGTTNEKLFF
j_call: TRBJ1-4
clone_size: .
d_call: TRBD1
v_call: TRBV5-1

cdr3_aa: CATSRGGAGNQPQHF
j_call: TRBJ1-5
clone_size: .
d_call: .
v_call: TRBV15

cdr3_aa: CASSAPGAKNIQYF
j_call: TRBJ2-4
clone_size: .
d_call: .
v_call: TRBV2

cdr3_aa: CASSLGAQGGYEQYF
j_call: .
clone_size: .
d_call: TRBD2
v_call: TRBV5-1

cdr3_aa: CASSLAVGLTYEQYF
j_call: .
clone_size: .
d_call: .
v_call: TRBV5-6

cdr3_aa: CASSPWTGQETQYF
j_call: TRBJ2-5
clone_size: .
d_call: .
v_call: TRBV2

cdr3_aa: CAWSRSGTGWRDRPEQYF
j_call: TRBJ2-7
clone_size: once
d_call: TRBD1
v_call: TRBV30

cdr3_aa: CASKDSYGYTF
j_call: TRBJ1-2
clone_size: .
d_call: .
v_call: TRBV19

cdr3_aa: CASLPNVGGQGTEAFF
j_call: TRBJ1-1
clone_size: .
d_call: .
v_call: TRBV9

cdr3_aa: CASSSPGAPAPYEQYF
j_call: TRBJ2-7
clone_size: .
d_call: .
v_call: TRBV6-6

cdr3_aa: CASSLAGLGAGETQYF
j_call: TRBJ2-5
clone_size: .
d_call: .
v_call: TRBV5-1

cdr3_aa: CASSVDPLLSYEQYF
j_call: TRBJ2-7
clone_size: few
d_call: .
v_call: TRBV9

cdr3_aa: CASSEARGRPGENGYTF
j_call: TRBJ1-2
clone_size: few
d_call: .
v_call: TRBV2

cdr3_aa: CATRTDYSGYNSPLHF
j_call: TRBJ1-6
clone_size: .
d_call: .
v_call: TRBV27

cdr3_aa: CASSIDRATEAFF
j_call: TRBJ1-1
clone_size: .
d_call: TRBD1
v_call: TRBV5-1

cdr3_aa: CASRPTRGLWGYTF
j_call: TRBJ1-2
clone_size: .
d_call: TRBD1
v_call: TRBV5-1

cdr3_aa: CAWSDTGSTNEKLFF
j_call: TRBJ1-4
clone_size: .
d_call: .
v_call: TRBV30

cdr3_aa: CASSFLQQGDTQYF
j_call: TRBJ2-3
clone_size: .
d_call: .
v_call: TRBV2

cdr3_aa: CASSPGAGINNEKLFF
j_call: TRBJ1-4
clone_size: few
d_call: .
v_call: TRBV5-1

cdr3_aa: CASSEGHAVEKLFF
j_call: TRBJ1-4
clone_size: .
d_call: .
v_call: TRBV6-1

cdr3_aa: CASSSTGLYQPQHF
j_call: TRBJ1-5
clone_size: .
d_call: .
v_call: TRBV28

cdr3_aa: CASSLQGDTFSGNTIYF
j_call: TRBJ1-3
clone_size: .
d_call: TRBD1
v_call: TRBV5-5

cdr3_aa: CASSQFRTTQETQYF
j_call: TRBJ2-5
clone_size: .
d_call: .
v_call: TRBV14

cdr3_aa: CASSAGTGGFGYTF
j_call: TRBJ1-2
clone_size: .
d_call: TRBD1
v_call: TRBV5-1

cdr3_aa: CASSLGQGSTEAFF
j_call: TRBJ1-1
clone_size: .
d_call: TRBD1
v_call: TRBV7-3

cdr3_aa: CASSLRGLGGNTIYF
j_call: TRBJ1-3
clone_size: .
d_call: TRBD1
v_call: TRBV6-5

cdr3_aa: CASSREWTSGRNEQFF
j_call: TRBJ2-1
clone_size: .
d_call: TRBD2
v_call: TRBV5-8

cdr3_aa: CASSPLAGHYEQYF
j_call: TRBJ2-7
clone_size: .
d_call: TRBD2
v_call: TRBV5-5

cdr3_aa: CASSVRQGANGELFF
j_call: TRBJ2-2
clone_size: .
d_call: TRBD1
v_call: TRBV5-1